The 3 T cell receptor beta chains below were found in one sample sequenced in a study of cytomegalovirus exposure and HLA in healthy donors. PCR was performed using 60 Vbeta and 13 Jbeta primers. Data came from immunoSEQ multiplex PCR; TCRdb stores just in-frame clones and leaves some out. Of roughly 130,000 clones in the sample, 75% to 90% were seen once. The sequencing input was PBMCs. All receptors come from a man between 25 and 39 years old in good health and CMV-seronegative.

This clone was seen more than once but under ten times. The chain links TRBV4-3 to TRBJ1-1; 9 bases are shared with TRBD1. The junction had 6 bases not matched to a gene; V was cut back by 4 bases and J by 0 bases. The CDR3 is made up of 16 amino acids. Germline V CDR1 and CDR2: LGHNA, YSLEER. The CDR3 sequence is CASSRGTGKMNTEAFF. The CDR3 nucleotides are TGCGCCAGCAGCCGCGGGACAGGGAAAATGAACACTGAAGCTTTCTTT.

This rearrangement joins TRBV5-5 to TRBJ1-5; D uncertain. The germline V gene encodes CDR1 SGHKS and CDR2 YYEKEE (reference sequence). The ends were cut back, 7 bases at V and 8 bases at J, with 19 bases in the middle. CDR3 size: 14 residues. For the CDR3, the DNA is TGTGCCAGCTCTCTTTTTACGAGCATGGAGCCCCAGCATTTT. Translated, it gives CASSLFTSMEPQHF.

The rearrangement uses TRBV9 and TRBJ1-3; no reliable D call. The CDR3 covers 15 residues. Trimming took 0 bases from V and 2 from J, leaving 9 bases between them. Germline CDR1 and CDR2: SGDLS and YYNGEE. The CDR3: CASSVEDLAGNTIYF. CDR3 sequence (DNA): TGTGCCAGCAGCGTAGAGGATCTAGCTGGAAACACCATATATTTT. The entire variable domain, with the rest obtained from reference TRBV9 and TRBJ1-3, is as follows: DSGVTQTPKHLITATGQRVTLRCSPRSGDLSVYWYQQSLDQGLQFLIQYYNGEERAKGNILERFSAQQFPDLHSELNLSSLELGDSALYFCASSVEDLAGNTIYFGEGSWLTVV.